The 20 T cell receptor beta chains listed next were all sequenced from one sample in a study of shared clonotypes between healthy human individuals. Measured with immunoSEQ multiplex PCR; TCRdb has only the in-frame clones, and not every one. The table records 800,000 to 950,000 clones, 90% to 98% of them present only once. Terminally differentiated effector memory CD45RA+ cells were left out of the naive CD8 fraction, which was CD45RO-negative and positively selected for CCR7. Sequenced material: naive CD8+ T cells sorted from blood. These receptors all come from a man aged 25 to 40 in good health.

This rearrangement joins TRBV27 to TRBJ2-1, with 8 nucleotides matching TRBD2. CDR3 length: 18 amino acids. The trim removed 0 bases at V and 4 bases at J, leaving 11 bases unmatched. Germline V lookup: CDR1 MNHEY, CDR2 SMNVEV (reference sequence). This chain's CDR3 is CASSLSKAGGTMYNEQFF. The CDR3, as DNA: TGTGCCAGCAGTTTATCGAAGGCGGGAGGAACTATGTACAATGAGCAGTTCTTC.

The V and J genes are TRBV9 and TRBJ1-1; no firm D call. This CDR3 has 8 amino acids. The germline V and J ends were trimmed by 7 bases and 6 bases, with 1 base remaining between them. Germline CDR1 SGDLS, CDR2 YYNGEE. The CDR3 region has the DNA TGTGCCAGCTCTGAAGCTTTCTTT. It yields the protein CASSEAFF.

The chain joins TRBV27 to TRBJ2-7; D remains ambiguous. Germline CDR1 MNHEY, CDR2 SMNVEV (reference sequence). Trimming took 4 bases from V and 3 from J, leaving 13 bases between them. The CDR3 spans 14 residues. CDR3 region: CASSSTPVFYEQYF. In DNA, the CDR3 is TGTGCCAGCAGTTCGACCCCAGTTTTCTACGAGCAGTACTTC.

The chain carries TRBV7-9 and TRBJ2-7, with TRBD2 identical over 11 bases. The CDR3 consists of 15 residues. The J segment lost 3 bases and the V segment lost 4 bases, leaving 5 bases of the junction unmatched. Germline-derived CDR1 and CDR2 are SEHNR and FQNEAQ (reference sequence). The CDR3 loop is CASSSWTSGYYEQYF. The CDR3 bases are TGTGCCAGCAGCTCATGGACTAGCGGGTACTACGAGCAGTACTTC.

J is TRBJ2-7 and V is TRBV9, with 9 bases fitting TRBD2. CDR1 is SGDLS and CDR2 is YYNGEE in the germline V gene. The CDR3 extends over 15 amino acids. V dropped 3 bases and J dropped 3; count of bases not matched to a gene: 7. CDR3 loop: CASSAETSGRYEQYF. The CDR3 region has the DNA TGTGCCAGCAGCGCAGAGACTAGCGGCCGCTACGAGCAGTACTTC.

V and J are TRBV7-2 and TRBJ1-2; D not resolved. The germline V gene has CDR1 SGHTA and CDR2 FQGNSA. Trimming took off 1 base at V and 4 bases at J, with 10 bases between the two ends. This CDR3 region has 14 residues. The CDR3 sequence is CASSLEGGGYGYTF. CDR3 nucleotides: TGTGCCAGCAGCTTAGAAGGAGGTGGCTATGGCTACACCTTC. Supplemented by reference TRBV7-2 and TRBJ1-2, the full variable domain reads GAGVSQSPSNKVTEKGKDVELRCDPISGHTALYWYRQSLGQGLEFLIYFQGNSAPDKSGLPSDRFSAERTGGSVSTLTIQRTQQEDSAVYLCASSLEGGGYGYTFGSGTRLTVV.

The J gene is TRBJ2-5, the V gene TRBV7-7; TRBD1 agrees at 7 bases. Trimming at V came to 2 bases and at J to 3 bases, leaving 9 bases not matched to a gene. The CDR3 has 16 amino acids. Germline CDR1 and CDR2: SSHAT and FNYEAQ (reference sequence). The CDR3 is CASSLSLGQGEETQYF. The CDR3 nucleotides are TGTGCCAGCAGCTTAAGCCTTGGTCAGGGGGAAGAGACCCAGTACTTC.

The rearrangement links TRBV28 to TRBJ1-1, with 8 positions matching TRBD1. CDR1 is MDHEN and CDR2 is SYDVKM in the germline V gene. CDR3 length: 13 residues. Trimming cost V 8 bases and J 4 bases; bases outside gene matches: 6. This CDR3 is CASAYTGGTEAFF. In DNA form, the CDR3 reads TGTGCCAGCGCCTATACAGGGGGCACTGAAGCTTTCTTT.

The CDR3 protein is CASSTSESSYNEQFF. CDR3 bases: TGTGCCAGCAGTACTAGCGAGAGCTCCTACAATGAGCAGTTCTTC. This chain uses TRBV27 with TRBJ2-1, with 7 bases matching TRBD2. Germline V gene data show CDR1 as MNHEY and CDR2 as SMNVEV (reference sequence). The CDR3 consists of 15 residues. Trimming took 5 bases from V and 0 from J; bases not matched to a gene: 4.

The genes are TRBV5-4 and TRBJ2-1, with 10 bases identical to TRBD2. CDR1 is SGHNT, CDR2 YYREEE, per germline (reference sequence). Trimming cost V 6 bases and J 10 bases; bases outside gene matches: 13. The CDR3 length is 15 residues. The CDR3 reads CASTPRSGRAEEQFF. The CDR3 coding sequence is TGTGCCAGCACCCCTAGAAGCGGGAGGGCCGAGGAGCAGTTCTTC. Filled out from reference TRBV5-4 and TRBJ2-1, the complete variable domain reads ETGVTQSPTHLIKTRGQQVTLRCSSQSGHNTVSWYQQALGQGPQFIFQYYREEENGRGNFPPRFSGLQFPNYSSELNVNALELDDSALYLCASTPRSGRAEEQFFGPGTRLTVL.

V usage is TRBV6-1 and J usage is TRBJ1-5; D possibly corresponds to TRBD1 (5 bases). Trimming removed 2 bases at V and 4 bases at J, with 9 bases between. The CDR3 has 14 residues. Per germline, CDR1 MNHNS and CDR2 SASEGT. CDR3 DNA: TGTGCCAGCAGTGAACGACAGAAAAATCAGCCCCAGCATTTT. It yields the protein CASSERQKNQPQHF.

This rearrangement joins TRBV9 to TRBJ2-1, with D tentatively TRBD2 (5 bases). This CDR3 is 14 amino acids long. V shed 3 bases and J shed 7 bases, with 14 bases lying between them. The germline gives CDR1 SGDLS, CDR2 YYNGEE. The CDR3 sequence: CASSADFSGNEQFF. CDR3 DNA: TGTGCCAGCAGCGCGGACTTCTCGGGGAATGAGCAGTTCTTC.

The genes are TRBV4-3 and TRBJ2-1; TRBD2 aligns across 12 bases. Trimming at V came to 1 base and at J to 6 bases, leaving 1 base not matched to a gene. The CDR3 consists of 15 residues. Germline CDR1 reads LGHNA; CDR2 reads YSLEER. CDR3 region: CASSQASGRVNEQFF. The CDR3 DNA reads TGCGCCAGCAGCCAAGCTAGCGGGAGGGTCAATGAGCAGTTCTTC.

The DNA for the CDR3 is TGTGCCAGCGGGTTTGGGGGGGGCACCGGGGAGCTGTTTTTT. This encodes CASGFGGGTGELFF. The rearrangement joins TRBV27 to TRBJ2-2; 7 positions agree with TRBD2. V dropped 8 bases and J dropped 4; count of bases not matched to a gene: 7. This CDR3 is 14 amino acids long. CDR1 is MNHEY, CDR2 SMNVEV, per germline (reference sequence).

The chain carries TRBV7-9 and TRBJ2-3; D perhaps matches TRBD2 (5 bases). CDR3 length: 16 amino acids. Trimming shortened V by 7 bases and J by 2 bases, and 19 bases separated the two germline ends. Germline loops: CDR1 SEHNR, CDR2 FQNEAQ (reference sequence). DNA for the CDR3: TGTGCCAGCATCCCCCCGAGAGGGTCATCCACAGATACGCAGTATTTT. Protein sequence: CASIPPRGSSTDTQYF.

The V call is TRBV5-5, the J call TRBJ2-1; D perhaps matches TRBD2 (6 bases). The CDR3 extends over 17 amino acids. Trimming pared 0 bases from V and 7 bases from J, leaving 20 bases between. Germline V gene data show CDR1 as SGHKS and CDR2 as YYEKEE (reference sequence). The CDR3 nucleotides are TGTGCCAGCAGCTTGGACCCCCGGGACTCCCTATTAAATGAGCAGTTCTTC. Translated: CASSLDPRDSLLNEQFF.

CDR3 nucleotides: TGTGCCAGCAGTTACCAGTCCTACACTGAAGCTTTCTTT. Protein sequence: CASSYQSYTEAFF. The V and J genes are TRBV6-6 and TRBJ1-1; D gene unclear. Looked up from germline, CDR1 is MNHNY and CDR2 is SVGAGI (reference sequence). Deletions cut 2 bases from V and 3 bases from J, with 7 bases between. This CDR3 is built from 13 residues.

The chain uses TRBV7-9 and TRBJ2-3, with D perhaps matching TRBD2 (5 bases). Trimming cost V 1 base and J 1 base, with 9 bases left between them. In germline, CDR1 is SEHNR, CDR2 FQNEAQ (reference sequence). The CDR3 has 15 residues. This CDR3 reads CASSLVDYRTDTQYF. The CDR3, as DNA: TGTGCCAGCAGCTTAGTTGACTACCGCACAGATACGCAGTATTTT.

The CDR3 here is CASSLRSASGRSNEQFF. In DNA, the CDR3 is TGTGCCAGCAGTTTAAGGTCCGCTAGCGGGAGGTCGAATGAGCAGTTCTTC. The chain has TRBV27 and TRBJ2-1; 11 nucleotides match TRBD2. Looked up from germline, CDR1 is MNHEY and CDR2 is SMNVEV (reference sequence). CDR3 length equals 17 residues. V trimming: 2 bases; J trimming: 7 bases; junction bases outside the gene matches: 10.

The rearrangement uses TRBV10-3 and TRBJ2-3; 12 nucleotides match TRBD2. V gave up 0 bases and J gave up 8 bases; unmatched junction bases: 6. Germline V gene lookup returns CDR1 ENHRY and CDR2 SYGVKD. CDR3 length equals 16 residues. CDR3 region: CAISESKTSGSFTQYF. The CDR3 coding sequence is TGTGCCATCAGTGAGTCGAAGACTAGCGGGAGTTTTACGCAGTATTTT.